These 23 T cell receptor beta chains share one sample of origin, sequenced in a study of beta chain features in type 1 diabetes. Reverse transcription of all isolated RNA meant that expressed TCRB transcripts were sequenced. Clones were read by immunoSEQ multiplex PCR, and TCRdb kept only the in-frame ones, dropping some. The sample consists of about half a million clones, about an eighth of them appearing once. What was sequenced was naive CD4+ T cells from blood. The source is a woman aged 18-30 years in good health.

The chain employs TRBV9 and TRBJ2-3; possible D gene TRBD2, 6 bases. In germline, CDR1 is SGDLS, CDR2 YYNGEE. The CDR3 covers 15 residues. Trimming removed 3 bases at V and 2 bases at J, with 13 bases between. The CDR3 region has the DNA TGTGCCAGCAGCGGCGGGACTCCCGACACAGATACGCAGTATTTT. As protein: CASSGGTPDTDTQYF.

The chain has TRBV6-5 and TRBJ2-7; 9 nucleotides agree with TRBD2. This CDR3 is 14 amino acids long. Trimming took 6 bases from V and 1 from J; bases not matched to a gene: 4. CDR1 MNHEY and CDR2 SVGAGI come from the germline V gene. The DNA for the CDR3 is TGTGCCAGCAGGCGGGAGGGGGCATCCTACGAGCAGTACTTC. Translating gives CASRREGASYEQYF.

The CDR3 sequence: CASSQDPFVETQYF. For the CDR3, the DNA is TGCGCCAGCAGCCAAGACCCTTTTGTGGAGACCCAGTACTTC. The chain is built from TRBV4-3 and TRBJ2-5; no clear D. CDR1 LGHNA and CDR2 YSLEER come from the germline V gene. Trimming removed 0 bases at V and 5 bases at J, with 10 bases between. CDR3 length: 14 residues.

V and J are TRBV7-2 and TRBJ2-5, with 8 bases aligning to TRBD2. Trimming removed 5 bases from V and 1 base from J; junction bases left unmatched: 6. The CDR3 consists of 15 residues. Germline V gives CDR1 SGHTA, CDR2 FQGNSA. The CDR3 sequence is CASSQMGTSQETQYF. The CDR3 nucleotides read TGTGCCAGCAGCCAAATGGGGACTAGCCAAGAGACCCAGTACTTC. The full variable domain, completed using reference TRBV7-2 and TRBJ2-5, is GAGVSQSPSNKVTEKGKDVELRCDPISGHTALYWYRQSLGQGLEFLIYFQGNSAPDKSGLPSDRFSAERTGGSVSTLTIQRTQQEDSAVYLCASSQMGTSQETQYFGPGTRLLVL.

Details on this clone: The junction differs from germline at one of its ends, possibly a read error. V and J are TRBV30 and TRBJ1-5; D is uncertain. The CDR3 is made up of 13 amino acids. Germline CDR1 GTSNPN, CDR2 SVGIG (reference sequence). The CDR3 sequence is CSWSGQPNQPQHF. CDR3 nucleotides: TGTTCCTGGAGTGGGCAGCCAAATCAGCCCCAGCATTTT.

Only a few counts were recorded for this clone. The V gene is TRBV5-1, the J gene TRBJ2-5; 7 bases are shared with TRBD1. The trim removed 3 bases at V and 2 bases at J, leaving 7 bases unmatched. The CDR3 length is 15 residues. The germline V gene encodes CDR1 SGHRS and CDR2 YFSETQ. The CDR3 nucleotides read TGCGCCAGCAGCTCCACCGGGACAGCTCAAGAGACCCAGTACTTC. It specifies CASSSTGTAQETQYF.

The chain links TRBV7-9 to TRBJ2-2; no reliable D call. Trimming pared 5 bases from V and 7 bases from J, leaving 8 bases between. Germline CDR1 reads SEHNR; CDR2 reads FQNEAQ (reference sequence). This CDR3 is built from 12 residues. The CDR3 region is CASSPRYGELFF. In nucleotides, the CDR3 is TGTGCCAGCAGCCCACGATACGGGGAGCTGTTTTTT. Looking up the rest from reference TRBV7-9 and TRBJ2-2 gives the full variable domain: DTGVSQNPRHKITKRGQNVTFRCDPISEHNRLYWYRQTLGQGPEFLTYFQNEAQLEKSRLLSDRFSAERPKGSFSTLEIQRTEQGDSAMYLCASSPRYGELFFGEGSRLTVL.

The gene calls are TRBV6-6 and TRBJ1-4; D may be TRBD1 (6 bases). V dropped 3 bases and J dropped 5 bases, with 13 bases sitting between them. From germline, CDR1 is MNHNY and CDR2 SVGAGI (reference sequence). This CDR3 region has 15 residues. The CDR3 nucleotides are TGTGCCAGCAGTTATCAGCCGGGGGCCAATGAAAAACTGTTTTTT. Translation: CASSYQPGANEKLFF.

The genes are TRBV29-1 and TRBJ1-1, with D possibly TRBD1 on 6 matching bases. V was shortened by 5 bases and J by 5 bases, with 15 bases between the two germline ends. The germline gives CDR1 SQVTM, CDR2 ANQGSEA. This CDR3 is built from 13 residues. CDR3 bases: TGCAGCGTTAGACCGACAGGTGGGACTGAAGCTTTCTTT. Amino acids: CSVRPTGGTEAFF.

This clone was counted between two and nine times. The chain combines TRBV10-3 with TRBJ2-2; 9 positions match TRBD1. The V and J ends lost 8 bases and 9 bases, in that order; junction bases with no gene match: 4. The length of the CDR3 is 12 residues. From germline, CDR1 is ENHRY and CDR2 SYGVKD. CDR3 in DNA: TGTGCCATCGCTACAGGGGGCCGGGAGCTGTTTTTT. Translated, it gives CAIATGGRELFF.

This clone was observed a handful of times. The rearrangement links TRBV11-3 to TRBJ2-7, with 10 positions matching TRBD2. J lost 5 bases, V lost 5 bases, and 12 bases had no gene match. Per germline, CDR1 SGHNT and CDR2 YENEEA. The CDR3 covers 16 residues. The CDR3 DNA follows: TGTGCCAGCAGCGAGGTAGCGGGAGGCCGGGGGAACGAGCAGTACTTC. Its protein product is CASSEVAGGRGNEQYF.

The table lists this clone with many counts. V and J are TRBV4-3 and TRBJ2-7; D remains unclear. CDR1 LGHNA and CDR2 YSLEER come from the germline V gene. V was clipped by 1 base and J by 2 bases, with 12 bases between them. This CDR3 comprises 15 residues. The DNA for the CDR3 is TGCGCCAGCAGCCAAGTCTATGCCAGAACCTACGAGCAGTACTTC. As protein: CASSQVYARTYEQYF.

In DNA form, the CDR3 reads TGTGCCAGTGCGGACACTGCAACTAATGAAAAACTGTTTTTT. This encodes CASADTATNEKLFF. V is TRBV18 and J is TRBJ1-4; TRBD1 is a possible D gene (5 bases). Germline CDR1 KGHSH, CDR2 LQKENI. Trimming pared 9 bases from V and 0 bases from J, leaving 11 bases between. The CDR3 has 14 residues.

This clone has just a few counts. This chain connects TRBV28 to TRBJ2-3; possible D gene TRBD2, 5 bases. With 2 bases removed from V and 4 bases from J, the gap between germline ends came to 13 bases. The length of the CDR3 is 15 residues. The germline gives CDR1 MDHEN, CDR2 SYDVKM. The CDR3 DNA is TGTGCCAGCAGTTTACCTAGACTCGGGGCAGATACGCAGTATTTT. This gives the protein CASSLPRLGADTQYF.

This clone was counted a few times. J is TRBJ2-3 and V is TRBV7-9; D gene uncertain. Germline V gene lookup returns CDR1 SEHNR and CDR2 FQNEAQ (reference sequence). V gave up 2 bases and J gave up 5 bases, with 5 bases separating them. This CDR3 spans 12 amino acids. The chain's CDR3 is CASSLSQDTQYF. The CDR3, as DNA: TGTGCCAGCAGCTTATCGCAAGATACGCAGTATTTT.

This sequence joins TRBV13 and TRBJ1-6; a possible D gene is TRBD1 (6 bases). CDR3 length: 15 residues. Deletions cut 2 bases from V and 7 bases from J, with 12 bases between. CDR1 and CDR2 (germline): PRHDT, FYEKMQ (reference sequence). The DNA of the CDR3 is TGTGCCAGCAGCTTATATCTGAGGGGGAATTCACCCCTCCACTTT. Residues: CASSLYLRGNSPLHF.

The rearrangement uses TRBV7-6 and TRBJ1-6, with D unresolved. The germline V gene has CDR1 SGHVS and CDR2 FNYEAQ. The length of the CDR3 is 14 residues. V gave up 0 bases and J gave up 10 bases, with 10 bases separating them. The CDR3 region is CASSLAQTGSPLHF. CDR3 bases: TGTGCCAGCAGCTTAGCGCAAACCGGCTCACCCCTCCACTTT. The whole variable domain, remainder taken from reference TRBV7-6 and TRBJ1-6, is GAGVSQSPRYKVTKRGQDVALRCDPISGHVSLYWYRQALGQGPEFLTYFNYEAQQDKSGLPNDRFSAERPEGSISTLTIQRTEQRDSAMYRCASSLAQTGSPLHFGNGTRLTVT.

The chain is built from TRBV2 and TRBJ2-6; D uncertain. The CDR3 has 13 amino acids. Germline CDR1 reads SNHLY; CDR2 reads FYNNEI. CDR3 sequence (DNA): TGTGGTAACATCTATCCTGGGGCCAACGTCCTGACTTTC. It translates to CGNIYPGANVLTF.

The chain is built from TRBV10-3 and TRBJ2-2; no clear D gene. The length of the CDR3 is 14 residues. CDR1 is ENHRY and CDR2 is SYGVKD in the germline V gene. Trimming shortened V by 7 bases and J by 3 bases, and 12 bases separated the two germline ends. In nucleotides, the CDR3 is TGTGCCATCAACCGGGTGTCGGACACCGGGGAGCTGTTTTTT. Translating gives CAINRVSDTGELFF.

The rearrangement uses TRBV5-1 and TRBJ1-1; 7 bases match TRBD1. CDR1 and CDR2 (germline): SGHRS, YFSETQ. The V segment lost 2 bases and the J segment 4 bases; nucleotides outside the gene matches: 8. There are 15 residues in the CDR3. CDR3 DNA: TGCGCCAGCAGCTTCCTCGACAGGGTGGGCACTGAAGCTTTCTTT. This sequence encodes CASSFLDRVGTEAFF.

This clone turned up a few times. The V call is TRBV6-6, the J call TRBJ2-5; the D call may be TRBD1 or TRBD2 (5 bases each). Trimming pared 2 bases from V and 4 bases from J, leaving 5 bases between. The CDR3 is 12 amino acids. In germline, CDR1 is MNHNY, CDR2 SVGAGI (reference sequence). The CDR3, as DNA: TGTGCCAGCAGTTACGGGGGAGAGACCCAGTACTTC. Protein product: CASSYGGETQYF.

The chain couples TRBV15 to TRBJ1-4; the D is unclear. The germline V gene has CDR1 LNHNV and CDR2 YYDKDF (reference sequence). This CDR3 region has 15 residues. The ends were cut back, 1 base at V and 6 bases at J, with 12 bases in the middle. CDR3 sequence reads: CATSRGSRADEKLFF. The CDR3 coding sequence is TGTGCCACCAGCAGAGGGTCAAGGGCGGATGAAAAACTGTTTTTT.

This chain uses TRBV4-1 with TRBJ2-3, with D perhaps given as TRBD1 or TRBD2 (5 bases each). Trimming removed 0 bases from V and 7 bases from J, with 11 bases in between. Looked up from germline, CDR1 is MGHRA and CDR2 is YSYEKL. The CDR3 has 14 residues. The DNA for the CDR3 is TGCGCCAGCAGCCAAGAAAAGGGACGTTATACGCAGTATTTT. As protein: CASSQEKGRYTQYF.